This paragraph reports one T cell receptor beta chain. These data come from a study of cytomegalovirus exposure and HLA in healthy donors. With 60 Vbeta and 13 Jbeta primers, the PCR was carried out. The repertoire was sequenced with immunoSEQ multiplex PCR; TCRdb's copy has only in-frame clones and lacks some. Among about 55,000 clones listed, around 82% were seen once. This TCR derives from a female donor in good health and CMV-seronegative. Sequencing used PBMCs.

CDR3 amino acids: CASSRDRGLSEAFF. The CDR3 bases are TGTGCCAGTAGCCGGGACAGGGGGCTATCTGAAGCTTTCTTT. The chain couples TRBV19 to TRBJ1-1; 12 positions match TRBD1. The CDR3 loop spans 14 amino acids. Germline V CDR1 and CDR2: LNHDA, SQIVND (reference sequence). V shed 6 bases, J shed 6 bases, and the junction held 5 bases outside the gene matches. Supplemented by reference TRBV19 and TRBJ1-1, the full variable domain reads DGGITQSPKYLFRKEGQNVTLSCEQNLNHDAMYWYRQDPGQGLRLIYYSQIVNDFQKGDIAEGYSVSREKKESFPLTVTSAQKNPTAFYLCASSRDRGLSEAFFGQGTRLTVV.